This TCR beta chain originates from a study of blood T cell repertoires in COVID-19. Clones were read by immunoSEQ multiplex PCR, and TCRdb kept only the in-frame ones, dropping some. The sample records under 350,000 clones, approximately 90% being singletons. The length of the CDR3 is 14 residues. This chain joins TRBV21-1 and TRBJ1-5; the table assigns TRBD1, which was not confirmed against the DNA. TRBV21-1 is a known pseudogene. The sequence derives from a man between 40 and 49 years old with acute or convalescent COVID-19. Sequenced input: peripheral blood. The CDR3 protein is CASSRGTCNQPQHF. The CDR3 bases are TGTGCCAGCAGCAGGGGCACCTGCAATCAGCCCCAGCATTTT.